A selection of T cell receptor beta chains follows, all from one sample in a study of blood T cells in healthy people across ages. MiXCR, run by TCRdb on the 5' RACE reads, gives a single entry per CDR3 protein. Of roughly 800,000 distinct CDR3 sequences in the sample, around 24% are singletons; the top ten hold about 3%. These data were also filed under a second study, of T cells of mothers and their children.

The sequenced sample was blood. The receptors shown here come from a boy under 18 in good health. Each CDR3 is given with its conserved first and last residue. Each record gives: V gene, J gene, CDR3 protein.

v_call: TRBV4-1
j_call: .
cdr3_aa: CASSQDQGLRPNEQFF

v_call: TRBV5-8
j_call: TRBJ1-5
cdr3_aa: CASSWRDSFNQPQHF

v_call: TRBV11-2
j_call: TRBJ2-7
cdr3_aa: CTSSPRTSSHEQYF

v_call: TRBV5-1
j_call: TRBJ2-5
cdr3_aa: CASSLGDFQETQYF

v_call: TRBV30
j_call: TRBJ1-1
cdr3_aa: CAWSVPEMNTEAFF

v_call: TRBV4-1
j_call: TRBJ1-1
cdr3_aa: CASSQLPGGAGTEAFF

v_call: TRBV3-1
j_call: TRBJ1-2
cdr3_aa: CASSPPSNYGYTF

v_call: TRBV12-5
j_call: TRBJ1-1
cdr3_aa: CASGPRQATEAFF

v_call: TRBV10-3
j_call: TRBJ1-3
cdr3_aa: CAIEGGSGNTIYF

v_call: TRBV7-9
j_call: TRBJ2-5
cdr3_aa: CASSLMGDRNGETQYF

v_call: TRBV28
j_call: TRBJ2-7
cdr3_aa: CASSLKGGYFEQYF

v_call: TRBV4-1
j_call: TRBJ1-1
cdr3_aa: CASSQVGGGDTEAFF

v_call: TRBV10-3
j_call: TRBJ1-5
cdr3_aa: CAISGGRDNQPQHF

v_call: TRBV3-1
j_call: TRBJ1-5
cdr3_aa: CASSRRGGQPQHF

v_call: TRBV5-1
j_call: TRBJ2-7
cdr3_aa: CASSLVGDEQYF

v_call: TRBV20-1
j_call: TRBJ2-3
cdr3_aa: CSALGGSTDTQYF

v_call: TRBV12-3/TRBV12-4
j_call: TRBJ2-3
cdr3_aa: CATSTSGTDTQYF

v_call: TRBV30
j_call: TRBJ2-5
cdr3_aa: CAWSVPTGAEETQYF

v_call: TRBV5-6
j_call: TRBJ2-5
cdr3_aa: CASSSGQAGRLAQYF

v_call: TRBV7-3
j_call: TRBJ2-1
cdr3_aa: CASSPRPNNEQFF

v_call: TRBV3-1
j_call: TRBJ2-5
cdr3_aa: CASSQVRGSETQYF

v_call: TRBV7-9
j_call: TRBJ1-5
cdr3_aa: CASSQPGGGQPQHF

v_call: TRBV20-1
j_call: TRBJ2-7
cdr3_aa: CSALHSGSPYEQYF

v_call: TRBV6-5
j_call: .
cdr3_aa: CASSTGQVDYEQYF

v_call: TRBV2
j_call: TRBJ2-3
cdr3_aa: CASSERRGYTQYF

v_call: TRBV29-1
j_call: .
cdr3_aa: CSGAGTSGYNEQFF

v_call: TRBV6-5
j_call: TRBJ1-2
cdr3_aa: CASSFRREWEVNYGYTF